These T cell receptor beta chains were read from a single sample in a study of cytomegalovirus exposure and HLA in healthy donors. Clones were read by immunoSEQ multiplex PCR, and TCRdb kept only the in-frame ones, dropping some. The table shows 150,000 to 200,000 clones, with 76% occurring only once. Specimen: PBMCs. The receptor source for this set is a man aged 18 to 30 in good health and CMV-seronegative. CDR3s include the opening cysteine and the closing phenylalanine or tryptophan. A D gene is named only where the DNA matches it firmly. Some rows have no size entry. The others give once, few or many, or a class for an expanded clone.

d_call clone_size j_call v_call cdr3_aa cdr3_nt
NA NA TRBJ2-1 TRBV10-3 CAISESEAQFF TGTGCCATCAGTGAGTCGGAGGCCCAGTTCTTC
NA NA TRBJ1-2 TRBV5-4 CASSPDTDGYTF TGTGCCAGCAGCCCGGACACCGATGGCTACACCTTC
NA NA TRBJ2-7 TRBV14 CASSQSGGSYEQYF TGTGCCAGCAGCCAATCGGGGGGCAGCTACGAGCAGTACTTC
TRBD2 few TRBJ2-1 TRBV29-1 CSVDLADNEQFF TGCAGCGTCGATCTAGCGGACAATGAGCAGTTCTTC
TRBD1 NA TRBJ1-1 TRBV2 CASGTTGVNTEAFF TGTGCCAGCGGCACAACAGGGGTGAACACTGAAGCTTTCTTT
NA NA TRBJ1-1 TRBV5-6 CASRTGVAGEAFF TGTGCCAGCAGGACCGGGGTTGCTGGTGAAGCTTTCTTT
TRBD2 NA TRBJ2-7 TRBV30 CAWGPGGAYEQYF TGTGCCTGGGGGCCGGGGGGGGCCTACGAGCAGTACTTC
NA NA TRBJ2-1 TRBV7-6 CASSYIAVNEQFF TGTGCCAGCAGCTATATAGCGGTCAATGAGCAGTTCTTC
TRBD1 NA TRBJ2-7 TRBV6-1 CASSPGQVGEQYF TGTGCCAGCAGCCCGGGACAGGTGGGCGAGCAGTACTTC
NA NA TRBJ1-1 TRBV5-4 CASSGGGQAAFF TGTGCCAGCAGCGGCGGGGGGCAGGCAGCTTTCTTT
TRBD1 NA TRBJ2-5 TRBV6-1 CASRDRGFSQETQYF TGTGCCAGCAGGGACAGGGGCTTCTCCCAAGAGACCCAGTACTTC
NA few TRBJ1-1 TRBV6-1 CASSETQPNTEAFF TGTGCCAGCAGTGAAACACAGCCCAACACTGAAGCTTTCTTT
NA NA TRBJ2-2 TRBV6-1 CASSALGGAAGELFF TGTGCCAGCAGTGCCCTTGGCGGGGCTGCTGGGGAGCTGTTTTTT
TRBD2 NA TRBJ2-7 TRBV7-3 CASSLSGGTYEQYF TGTGCCAGCAGCTTAAGCGGGGGGACCTACGAGCAGTACTTC
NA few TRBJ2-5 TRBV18 CASSPLAQETQYF TGTGCCAGCTCACCATTGGCCCAAGAGACCCAGTACTTC
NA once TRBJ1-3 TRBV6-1 CASRPQGAGNTIYF TGTGCCAGCAGGCCCCAGGGTGCTGGAAACACCATATATTTT
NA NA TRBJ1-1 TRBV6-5 CASSEYRANTEAFF TGTGCCAGCAGTGAATACAGGGCGAACACTGAAGCTTTCTTT
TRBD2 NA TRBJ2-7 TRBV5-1 CASSLAQSGGLSSYEQYF TGCGCCAGCAGCTTGGCCCAGTCGGGAGGGCTTAGCTCCTACGAGCAGTACTTC
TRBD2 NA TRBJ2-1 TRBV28 CAGSEASGSNGNEQFF TGTGCCGGAAGCGAGGCTAGCGGGAGTAACGGCAATGAGCAGTTCTTC
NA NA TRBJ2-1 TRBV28 CASTIYNEQFF TGTGCCAGCACCATCTACAATGAGCAGTTCTTC
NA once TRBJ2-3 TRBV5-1 CASSFLGGGDTQYF TGCGCCAGCAGCTTCTTAGGGGGGGGAGATACGCAGTATTTT
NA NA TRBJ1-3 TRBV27 CASSLSVLGSGNTIYF TGTGCCAGCAGTTTATCGGTCCTCGGCTCTGGAAACACCATATATTTT
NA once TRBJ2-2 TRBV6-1 CASIAGISGTGELFF TGTGCCAGCATTGCGGGGATATCGGGCACCGGGGAGCTGTTTTTT
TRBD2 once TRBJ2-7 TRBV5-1 CASSPGLASYYEQYF TGCGCCAGCAGCCCGGGACTAGCGAGTTACTACGAGCAGTACTTC
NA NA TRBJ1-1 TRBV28 CASRDPGTEAFF TGTGCCAGCAGGGATCCGGGCACTGAAGCTTTCTTT
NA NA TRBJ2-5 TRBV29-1 CSVEDQRRKETQYF TGCAGCGTTGAAGATCAGAGGCGCAAAGAGACCCAGTACTTC
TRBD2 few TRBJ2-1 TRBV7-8 CASSKTSGRVHEQFF TGTGCCAGCAGCAAGACTAGCGGGAGGGTCCATGAGCAGTTCTTC
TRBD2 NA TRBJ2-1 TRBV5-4 CAIPSGRAAGDEQFF TGTGCCATCCCTAGCGGGAGGGCTGCTGGTGATGAGCAGTTCTTC
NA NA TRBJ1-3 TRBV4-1 CASSQEASLGNTIYF TGCGCCAGCAGCCAAGAGGCTTCACTAGGAAACACCATATATTTT
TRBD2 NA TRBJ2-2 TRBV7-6 CASSLVVRGGANTGELFF TGTGCCAGCAGCTTAGTTGTGCGCGGGGGGGCGAACACCGGGGAGCTGTTTTTT
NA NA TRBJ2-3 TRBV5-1 CASSFEGAGDTQYF TGCGCCAGCAGCTTCGAGGGGGCGGGGGATACGCAGTATTTT
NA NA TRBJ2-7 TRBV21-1 CASSKPSSGSPHEQYF TGTGCCAGCAGCAAACCTTCCAGCGGGTCCCCCCACGAGCAGTACTTC
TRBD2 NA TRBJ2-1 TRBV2 CASSEPFTSGYNEQFF TGTGCCAGCAGTGAACCGTTCACTAGCGGCTACAATGAGCAGTTCTTC
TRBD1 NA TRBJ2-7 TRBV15 CATSRDPGQLYEQYF TGTGCCACCAGCAGAGATCCGGGACAGCTCTACGAGCAGTACTTC
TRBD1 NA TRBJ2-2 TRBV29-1 CSVWIGGNTGELFF TGCAGCGTTTGGATAGGGGGCAACACCGGGGAGCTGTTTTTT
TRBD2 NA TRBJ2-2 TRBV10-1 CASIEGVLLAGGDAGELFF TGCGCCAGCATCGAGGGTGTCTTACTAGCGGGAGGGGACGCCGGGGAGCTGTTTTTT
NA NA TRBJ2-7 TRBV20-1 CSAPPPGEQYF TGCAGTGCACCACCCCCAGGCGAGCAGTACTTC
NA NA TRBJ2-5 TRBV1 CTSSHRRGGPQETQYF TGCACCAGCAGCCACCGGCGGGGGGGACCTCAAGAGACCCAGTACTTC
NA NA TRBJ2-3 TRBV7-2 CASSLRQGTDTQYF TGTGCCAGCAGCTTAAGACAGGGCACAGATACGCAGTATTTT
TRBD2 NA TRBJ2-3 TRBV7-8 CASRVSGGAGDTQYF TGTGCCAGCAGGGTTAGCGGGGGGGCTGGCGATACGCAGTATTTT
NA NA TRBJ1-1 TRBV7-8 CASSLAPKFEAFF TGTGCCAGCAGCTTGGCACCGAAATTTGAAGCTTTCTTT